This is a list of T cell receptor beta chains from one sample in a study of technical replicates of blood from a few donors. Using immunoSEQ multiplex PCR, the repertoire was profiled, and TCRdb retains in-frame clones only, with some absent. The data show around 79,000 clones, with more than 85% seen just once and 0.39% held by the top ten. Sequenced sample: T cells isolated from PBMCs. These receptors originate from a human donor in good health. Some clones in this sample may be carry-over from other donors' samples. CDR3s include the opening cysteine and the closing phenylalanine or tryptophan. Each record gives: J gene, V gene, D gene, CDR3 DNA, CDR3 protein. D genes are given only for firm matches.

j_gene: TRBJ1-2; v_gene: TRBV7-6; d_gene: -; CDR3nt: TGTGCCAGCAGCTTAGAGATGGGGCGAGGCTATGGCTACACCTTC; CDR3aa: CASSLEMGRGYGYTF
j_gene: TRBJ1-1; v_gene: TRBV15; d_gene: -; CDR3nt: TGTGCCACCAGCAGAGGGGGAGGGATGAACACTGAAGCTTTCTTT; CDR3aa: CATSRGGGMNTEAFF
j_gene: TRBJ2-7; v_gene: TRBV4-3; d_gene: TRBD1; CDR3nt: TGCGCCAGCAGCCAAGTGGGGACAGGCAGATACGAGCAGTACTTC; CDR3aa: CASSQVGTGRYEQYF
j_gene: TRBJ2-3; v_gene: TRBV6-1; d_gene: TRBD2; CDR3nt: TGTGCCAGCACCCGACTAGCGGGAGATACGCAGTATTTT; CDR3aa: CASTRLAGDTQYF
j_gene: TRBJ2-5; v_gene: TRBV2; d_gene: TRBD1; CDR3nt: TGTGCCAGCAGTGGGACAGGGCAGGAGACCCAGTACTTC; CDR3aa: CASSGTGQETQYF
j_gene: TRBJ1-1; v_gene: TRBV7-3; d_gene: -; CDR3nt: TGTGCCAGCAGCTCAACCATGAACACTGAAGCTTTCTTT; CDR3aa: CASSSTMNTEAFF
j_gene: TRBJ2-2; v_gene: TRBV19; d_gene: -; CDR3nt: TGTGCCAGTAGTATTTTATCGGGGGTCGACGGGGAGCTGTTTTTT; CDR3aa: CASSILSGVDGELFF
j_gene: TRBJ1-4; v_gene: TRBV2; d_gene: TRBD1; CDR3nt: TGTGCCAGCAGTCAGGGGGCTGCGTTTAATGAAAAACTGTTTTTT; CDR3aa: CASSQGAAFNEKLFF
j_gene: TRBJ1-3; v_gene: TRBV4-1; d_gene: -; CDR3nt: TGCGCCAGCAGCCAAGGGACAGCTGGAAACACCATATATTTT; CDR3aa: CASSQGTAGNTIYF
j_gene: TRBJ2-3; v_gene: TRBV29-1; d_gene: -; CDR3nt: TGCAGCGTTAAAAAGGGAGTGGCCACAGATACGCAGTATTTT; CDR3aa: CSVKKGVATDTQYF
j_gene: TRBJ1-2; v_gene: TRBV6-1; d_gene: -; CDR3nt: TGTGCCAGCAGTGGGGCCGGATTCTATGGCTACACCTTC; CDR3aa: CASSGAGFYGYTF
j_gene: TRBJ1-2; v_gene: TRBV30; d_gene: -; CDR3nt: TGTGCCTGGAGTGTAGGGGCCTATGGCTACACCTTC; CDR3aa: CAWSVGAYGYTF
j_gene: TRBJ2-7; v_gene: TRBV9; d_gene: -; CDR3nt: TGTGCCAGCAGCTTTGTAGAGTATGGTGACGAGCAGTACTTC; CDR3aa: CASSFVEYGDEQYF
j_gene: TRBJ2-7; v_gene: TRBV23-1; d_gene: TRBD2; CDR3nt: TGCGCCAGCAGTCAAGGTTCTGGGCGGGAGAACGAGCAGTACTTC; CDR3aa: CASSQGSGRENEQYF
j_gene: TRBJ2-7; v_gene: TRBV7-2; d_gene: TRBD1; CDR3nt: TGTGCCAGCAGCCAGGGGGCGCGTTACGAGCAGTACTTC; CDR3aa: CASSQGARYEQYF